The rows below give T cell receptor beta chains drawn from one sample of a study of PD-1 blockade in classical Hodgkin lymphoma. TCRdb's copy holds only in-frame clones and misses some; the assay was immunoSEQ multiplex PCR. The sample has tens of thousands of clones, around 88% seen once. This sample comprised peripheral blood mononuclear cells (PBMCs), obtained before the second cycle of nivolumab. Receptor source: a human donor with classical Hodgkin lymphoma. Each CDR3 is given with its conserved first and last residue. Each record gives: CDR3 protein, CDR3 DNA, J gene, clone size, D gene, V gene. The D gene is left open where the match is weak. Part of the rows lack a size; the others show once, few, many or a class for expanded clones.

CASSPEWEKLFF TGTGCCAGCAGCCCGGAGTGGGAAAAACTGTTTTTT TRBJ1-4 . . TRBV5-5
CASSASGTTGELFF TGCGCCAGCAGTGCTTCGGGTACCACCGGGGAGCTGTTTTTT TRBJ2-2 . . TRBV10-1
CSPYIAEAFF TGCAGTCCATATATCGCTGAAGCTTTCTTT TRBJ1-1 . . TRBV20-1
CASSLERGSSYEQYF TGTGCCAGCAGCTTAGAGCGGGGGAGCTCCTACGAGCAGTACTTC TRBJ2-7 few TRBD2 TRBV7-3
CASSSVGLAGQGNTQYF TGTGCCAGCAGCTCGGTCGGACTAGCGGGGCAGGGGAATACGCAGTATTTT TRBJ2-3 . TRBD2 TRBV11-3
CASSIYFPGDEQFF TGTGCCAGTAGTATTTATTTCCCTGGGGATGAGCAGTTCTTC TRBJ2-1 . . TRBV19
CAWSVRTQLVSYEQYF TGTGCCTGGAGTGTACGGACTCAGCTAGTCTCCTACGAGCAGTACTTC TRBJ2-7 . . TRBV30
CASSSNTDTQYF TGTGCCAGCAGCTCAAACACAGATACGCAGTATTTT TRBJ2-3 . . TRBV7-9
CASSQAPGTVNTEAFF TGCGCCAGCAGCCAAGCTCCCGGGACAGTGAACACTGAAGCTTTCTTT TRBJ1-1 few TRBD1 TRBV4-1
CASSYGLADVSYEQYF TGCGCCAGCAGCTATGGACTAGCGGACGTGTCCTACGAGCAGTACTTC TRBJ2-7 . TRBD2 TRBV5-1
CSATRVETQYF TGCAGTGCCACGAGGGTAGAGACCCAGTACTTC TRBJ2-5 . . TRBV20-1
CASSQVSTRREVDTQYF TGCGCCAGCAGCCAGGTCTCGACTAGGCGGGAGGTAGATACGCAGTATTTT TRBJ2-3 . TRBD2 TRBV4-1
CASSLDGASNQPQHF TGTGCCAGCAGCTTAGACGGGGCTAGCAATCAGCCCCAGCATTTT TRBJ1-5 . . TRBV7-9
CASSPQPGLRPETQYF TGTGCCAGTAGTCCACAACCGGGACTCCGGCCGGAGACCCAGTACTTC TRBJ2-5 . . TRBV19
CASSVQWSWQPQHF TGTGCCAGCAGCGTTCAGTGGTCCTGGCAGCCCCAGCATTTT TRBJ1-5 . . TRBV2
CASSPSERGYNEQFF TGTGCCAGCAGTCCCTCAGAGCGGGGCTACAATGAGCAGTTCTTC TRBJ2-1 . TRBD2 TRBV27
CASSQPIGGRRPGELFF TGCGCCAGCAGCCAGCCGATTGGCGGGAGGCGGCCCGGGGAGCTGTTTTTT TRBJ2-2 . TRBD2 TRBV4-1
CASSTGSSYEQYF TGTGCCAGCTCTACGGGATCCTCCTACGAGCAGTACTTC TRBJ2-7 . . TRBV18
CATLSRTGVYEQYF TGTGCCACCCTCTCTCGGACAGGAGTATACGAGCAGTACTTC TRBJ2-7 . TRBD1 TRBV6-1
CASSLEDRGWEETQYF TGTGCCAGCAGCTTAGAGGACAGGGGTTGGGAAGAGACCCAGTACTTC TRBJ2-5 . TRBD1 TRBV7-2
CASSLGAGDSYEQYF TGCGCCAGCAGCTTGGGGGCGGGAGACTCCTACGAGCAGTACTTC TRBJ2-7 . TRBD2 TRBV5-1
CASTGPSSYNSPLHF TGTGCCAGCACAGGACCGAGCTCCTATAATTCACCCCTCCACTTT TRBJ1-6 . . TRBV7-9
CSVGGVNQPQHF TGCAGCGTTGGCGGGGTCAATCAGCCCCAGCATTTT TRBJ1-5 . . TRBV29-1
CASSQGTSYEQYF TGCGCCAGCAGCCAAGGAACTAGCTACGAGCAGTACTTC TRBJ2-7 . . TRBV4-1
CAISSGYEQYF TGTGCCATCAGTAGCGGCTACGAGCAGTACTTC TRBJ2-7 . . TRBV10-3
CASSSPGRAYEQYF TGTGCCAGCAGCTCCCCCGGGAGGGCTTACGAGCAGTACTTC TRBJ2-7 . TRBD2 TRBV7-6
CATWGRLDTEAFF TGCGCCACCTGGGGCAGACTAGACACTGAAGCTTTCTTT TRBJ1-1 . . TRBV10-2
CASSYSRTGEQYF TGTGCCAGCAGTTACTCGAGGACTGGCGAGCAGTACTTC TRBJ2-7 . . TRBV6-6
CASKQGPSYEQYF TGTGCCAGTAAACAGGGTCCCTCCTACGAGCAGTACTTC TRBJ2-7 . . TRBV19
CASRNFYGYTF TGTGCCAGTAGAAACTTCTATGGCTACACCTTC TRBJ1-2 . . TRBV19
CASSSQRELNEQFF TGTGCCAGTAGTTCTCAGCGCGAGCTCAATGAGCAGTTCTTC TRBJ2-1 . . TRBV19
CASSLEGGAPYEQYF TGTGCCAGCAGCTTAGAGGGAGGGGCCCCCTACGAGCAGTACTTC TRBJ2-7 . TRBD2 TRBV7-9
CASSAVTGVRMNTEAFF TGTGCCAGCAGTGCCGTTACAGGGGTTCGGATGAACACTGAAGCTTTCTTT TRBJ1-1 . TRBD1 TRBV27
CASVDQGPNQPQHF TGTGCCAGCGTCGATCAGGGGCCCAATCAGCCCCAGCATTTT TRBJ1-5 . . TRBV7-9
CATSISGNTIYF TGTGCCACCAGTATATCTGGAAACACCATATATTTT TRBJ1-3 . . TRBV6-5
CASSSRLAGVSYEQYF TGTGCCAGCAGCTCTCGACTAGCGGGAGTGAGCTACGAGCAGTACTTC TRBJ2-7 . TRBD2 TRBV11-3
CASNYRGNTIYF TGTGCCAGCAATTACAGGGGAAACACCATATATTTT TRBJ1-3 . . TRBV7-9
CASRPGGVSEQYF TGTGCCAGCAGACCAGGGGGGGTAAGCGAGCAGTACTTC TRBJ2-7 . . TRBV6-5
CASSVAQGRNTIYF TGTGCCAGCAGCGTAGCGCAGGGTAGAAACACCATATATTTT TRBJ1-3 once . TRBV9
CASGGRESLMSVGELFF TGTGCCAGCGGGGGCAGGGAATCCCTTATGTCTGTCGGGGAGCTGTTTTTT TRBJ2-2 once . TRBV11-2
CASMRTPAYEQYF TGTGCCAGCATGAGGACACCCGCCTACGAGCAGTACTTC TRBJ2-7 . . TRBV6-5
CASSPRQGLYEQYF TGTGCCAGCAGCCCCAGACAGGGTCTCTACGAGCAGTACTTC TRBJ2-7 . TRBD1 TRBV7-8
CASSIGGYEQYF TGTGCCAGTAGTATAGGGGGCTACGAGCAGTACTTC TRBJ2-7 . . TRBV19
CASSFADRGRNEQYF TGTGCCAGCAGCTTCGCGGACAGGGGGCGAAACGAGCAGTACTTC TRBJ2-7 . TRBD1 TRBV7-6
CASSPGQGGYGYTF TGTGCCAGTAGTCCGGGACAGGGGGGCTATGGCTACACCTTC TRBJ1-2 . TRBD1 TRBV19
CASIGESSGNTIYF TGTGCCAGTATAGGTGAGAGCTCTGGAAACACCATATATTTT TRBJ1-3 . . TRBV19
CASSSTAPTYGGPWKNIQYF TGTGCCAGCAGCTCAACAGCCCCTACGTACGGGGGCCCTTGGAAAAACATTCAGTACTTC TRBJ2-4 . . TRBV13
CASSQDGGTGSEKLFF TGTGCCAGCAGCCAAGATGGGGGGACAGGGTCAGAAAAACTGTTTTTT TRBJ1-4 . TRBD1 TRBV4-2
CARSRDGNDSNQPQHF TGTGCCAGAAGTCGGGACGGGAACGATAGCAATCAGCCCCAGCATTTT TRBJ1-5 once . TRBV5-3
CASSLGPSDQDNEQFF TGTGCCAGCAGCTTGGGGCCTAGCGACCAAGATAATGAGCAGTTCTTC TRBJ2-1 . . TRBV5-6
CATSRDELDGKLFF TGTGCCACCAGCAGAGATGAACTGGACGGAAAACTGTTTTTT TRBJ1-4 . . TRBV15
CASSPTSEGDTQYF TGTGCCAGCAGCCCGACCTCGGAGGGAGATACGCAGTATTTT TRBJ2-3 . . TRBV9
CASRASGQNTGELFF TGTGCCAGCAGGGCTAGCGGCCAGAACACCGGGGAGCTGTTTTTT TRBJ2-2 . TRBD2 TRBV27
CASTGGYGYTF TGTGCCAGCACAGGAGGATATGGCTACACCTTC TRBJ1-2 once . TRBV27